This TCR beta chain was identified during a study of shared clonotypes between healthy human individuals. Notes on the study in general: Tissue TCR repertoires likely differ from these blood-only repertoires.

Trimming removed 7 bases from V and 0 bases from J, with 10 bases in between. Looked up from germline, CDR1 is GTSNPN and CDR2 is SVGIG (reference sequence). CDR3 length equals 13 residues. The test was conducted at deep level. The data were produced by immunoSEQ multiplex PCR, yet TCRdb's version contains in-frame clones alone and is incomplete. The repertoire holds around 1.1 million clones, more than 75% seen once, with 0.5% to 0.65% in the top ten. As regards this clone: No antigen is known for it.

V and J are TRBV30 and TRBJ2-1; D is uncertain. The receptor was derived from a man aged 18 to 35 in good health. Some clones in this sample may be carry-over from other donors' samples. Sequenced input: memory CD4+ T cells from PBMCs. Noted subset: CD45RA-negative fraction. Here the CDR3 DNA reads TGTGCCTCGGTCGGGCGCTCCTACAATGAGCAGTTCTTC. Its translation: CASVGRSYNEQFF.